This T cell receptor (beta chain) came from a study of blood T cell repertoires in COVID-19. In the original processing: Amplified reference gene primers provided the basis for estimating nucleated cell counts. Profiled with immunoSEQ multiplex PCR; TCRdb holds only in-frame clones, not every one. The DNA gave D and trimming, while V, J and clone size come from that table. The repertoire has some 180,000 clones, roughly 80% of them found once; the top ten carry about 1.9%. Points on this clone: Other DNA sequences in this specimen translate into the identical CDR3.

The receptor comes from a woman older than 75 with acute or convalescent COVID-19. Input material: peripheral blood.

DNA of the CDR3: TGTGCCAGCAGTTTACGGGACACTGAAGCTTTCTTT. The encoded protein is CASSLRDTEAFF. The chain links TRBV28 to TRBJ1-1, with D unclear. V lost 2 bases, J lost 3 bases, and 4 bases lay in between. Germline CDR1 is MDHEN and CDR2 is SYDVKM. The CDR3 covers 12 residues.